Listed below are T cell receptor beta chains from one sample, sequenced in a study of cytomegalovirus exposure and HLA in healthy donors. The protocol was immunoSEQ multiplex PCR, while the TCRdb copy is restricted to in-frame clones and leaves out a portion. The sample has 80,000 to 95,000 clones, roughly 81% seen once; the top ten hold 1.5% to 2%. The source material was PBMCs. These receptors all come from a woman aged 25 to 45 in good health and CMV-seronegative. Both conserved end residues are part of each CDR3. Fields, in order: clone size, V gene, J gene, D gene, CDR3 DNA, CDR3 protein. D genes are given only for firm matches. Size values are once, few and many counts, or a class for expanded clones, and some rows have none.

>-|TRBV7-9|TRBJ2-2|TRBD1
TGTGCCAGCAGCACTAGGACAGGGACGAACACCGGGGAGCTGTTTTTT
CASSTRTGTNTGELFF
>-|TRBV7-2|TRBJ2-5|TRBD2
TGTGCCAGCAGCCCTCGACTAGCGGGAGAGACCCAGTACTTC
CASSPRLAGETQYF
>-|TRBV28|TRBJ2-7|-
TGTGCCAGTAAAACTAGGGATCTACCCATCTTTGACTACGAGCAGTACTTC
CASKTRDLPIFDYEQYF
>-|TRBV28|TRBJ2-3|TRBD2
TGTGCCAGCAGTGGAGCGGGAGCGGGTACAGATACGCAGTATTTT
CASSGAGAGTDTQYF
>-|TRBV29-1|TRBJ2-1|-
TGCAGCTACATTTACTCCTACAATGAGCAGTTCTTC
CSYIYSYNEQFF
>-|TRBV5-1|TRBJ1-3|-
TGCGCCAGCAGGGACATGGGAGGAAACACCATATATTTT
CASRDMGGNTIYF
>-|TRBV2|TRBJ1-4|-
TGTGCCAGCGCCGCCCAACAGGGTCTGTTTTTT
CASAAQQGLFF
>-|TRBV7-2|TRBJ2-7|TRBD2
TGTGCCAGCAGCCCCGGAGGGAAGCGGGGCTCCTACGAGCAGTACTTC
CASSPGGKRGSYEQYF
>-|TRBV6-5|TRBJ1-5|-
TGTGCCAGCAGTTACTCGCGGACTGTTCCTCAGCCCCAGCATTTT
CASSYSRTVPQPQHF
>-|TRBV5-5|TRBJ1-1|TRBD1
TGTGCCAGCAGCGTCGGACAGGGAGGATGGTTTAACACTGAAGCTTTCTTT
CASSVGQGGWFNTEAFF
>-|TRBV19|TRBJ2-1|-
TGTGCCAGTAGTATCGCGATCAGGGATTACTACAATGAGCAGTTCTTC
CASSIAIRDYYNEQFF
>-|TRBV19|TRBJ2-3|-
TGTGCCAGTAGTGGTCGCGGATTCACAGATACGCAGTATTTT
CASSGRGFTDTQYF
>-|TRBV27|TRBJ2-7|-
TGTGCCAGCCAACCTCTGGGCAGCTCCTACGAGCAGTACTTC
CASQPLGSSYEQYF
>-|TRBV7-3|TRBJ2-2|-
TGTGCCAGCAGCTTAGGAGCGAACACCGGGGAGCTGTTTTTT
CASSLGANTGELFF
>few|TRBV5-5|TRBJ2-1|TRBD2
TGTGCCAGCAGCTTGGGATTAGCGGGAGCGGCCAATGAGCAGTTCTTC
CASSLGLAGAANEQFF